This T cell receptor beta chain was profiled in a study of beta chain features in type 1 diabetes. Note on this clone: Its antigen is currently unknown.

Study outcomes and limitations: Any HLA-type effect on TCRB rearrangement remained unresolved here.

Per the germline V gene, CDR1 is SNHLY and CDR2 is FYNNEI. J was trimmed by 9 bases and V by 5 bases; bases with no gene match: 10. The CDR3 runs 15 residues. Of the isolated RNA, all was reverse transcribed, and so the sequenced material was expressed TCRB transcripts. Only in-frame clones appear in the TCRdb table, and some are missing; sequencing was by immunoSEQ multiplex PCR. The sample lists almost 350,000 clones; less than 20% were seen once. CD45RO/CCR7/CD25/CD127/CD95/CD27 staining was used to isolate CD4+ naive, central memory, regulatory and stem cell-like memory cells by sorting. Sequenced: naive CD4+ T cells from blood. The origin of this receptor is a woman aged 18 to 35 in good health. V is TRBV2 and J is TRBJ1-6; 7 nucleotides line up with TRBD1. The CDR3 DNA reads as TGTGCCAGCAGTACCAACAGGGGCGGCCTTTCACCCCTCCACTTT. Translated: CASSTNRGGLSPLHF.